The rows below give T cell receptor beta chains drawn from one sample of a study of regulatory T cells in long-lasting Graves disease. One entry per CDR3 protein results from TCRdb running MiXCR on the multiplex PCR reads. Here the sample spans around 420,000 distinct CDR3 sequences, roughly 16% being singletons. Sequencing used peripheral blood mononuclear cells (PBMCs), obtained at new diagnosis, from a patient treated with antithyroid drugs. The origin of the receptors is a female donor with Graves disease. Each CDR3 is given with its conserved first and last residue. Each record gives: clone size, D gene, J gene, V gene, CDR3 protein, CDR3 DNA. D genes are given only for firm matches. Clone size is shown for a subset of rows, as once, few, many or a class of expanded clone.

clone size: NA
D gene: TRBD1
J gene: TRBJ1-1
V gene: TRBV20-1
CDR3 protein: CSARITGTGGSEAFF
CDR3 DNA: TGCAGTGCTAGAATAACCGGGACAGGGGGGTCTGAAGCTTTCTTT

clone size: many
D gene: NA
J gene: TRBJ1-1
V gene: TRBV20-1
CDR3 protein: CSAGDSTEAFF
CDR3 DNA: TGCAGTGCGGGGGATTCCACTGAAGCTTTCTTT

clone size: many
D gene: NA
J gene: TRBJ1-6
V gene: TRBV6-2/TRBV6-3
CDR3 protein: CASRNQNQRNSPLHF
CDR3 DNA: TGTGCCAGCAGGAACCAAAACCAGCGTAATTCACCCCTCCACTTT

clone size: many
D gene: NA
J gene: TRBJ2-3
V gene: TRBV7-2
CDR3 protein: CASSSGFNTDTQYF
CDR3 DNA: TGTGCCAGCAGCTCCGGATTCAACACAGATACGCAGTATTTT

clone size: many
D gene: NA
J gene: TRBJ2-7
V gene: TRBV7-2
CDR3 protein: CASGGGQAREQYF
CDR3 DNA: TGTGCCAGCGGCGGAGGGCAGGCTAGGGAGCAGTACTTC

clone size: NA
D gene: TRBD2
J gene: TRBJ2-1
V gene: TRBV7-9
CDR3 protein: CASSFFLAGGREQFF
CDR3 DNA: TGTGCCAGCAGCTTTTTCCTAGCGGGGGGGCGTGAGCAGTTCTTC

clone size: few
D gene: NA
J gene: TRBJ1-4
V gene: TRBV27
CDR3 protein: CASSPRDGLELTNEKLFF
CDR3 DNA: TGTGCCAGCAGTCCCCGGGACGGTTTGGAATTGACTAATGAAAAACTGTTTTTT

clone size: many
D gene: NA
J gene: TRBJ2-7
V gene: TRBV13
CDR3 protein: CASSFKGVYEQYF
CDR3 DNA: TGTGCCAGCAGCTTCAAGGGTGTCTACGAGCAGTACTTC

clone size: many
D gene: TRBD1
J gene: TRBJ1-2
V gene: TRBV29-1
CDR3 protein: CSVGDRGHLGYGYTF
CDR3 DNA: TGCAGCGTTGGGGACAGGGGGCACCTAGGCTATGGCTACACCTTC

clone size: NA
D gene: TRBD1
J gene: TRBJ1-5
V gene: TRBV12-3/TRBV12-4
CDR3 protein: CASTIGGRNQPQHF
CDR3 DNA: TGTGCCAGCACCATAGGGGGCCGCAATCAGCCCCAGCATTTT

clone size: many
D gene: NA
J gene: TRBJ1-1
V gene: TRBV6-1
CDR3 protein: CASRPRGGNTEAFF
CDR3 DNA: TGTGCCAGCAGACCCAGGGGCGGAAACACTGAAGCTTTCTTT

clone size: NA
D gene: TRBD2
J gene: TRBJ2-3
V gene: TRBV7-9
CDR3 protein: CASSLGLAGAAGTQYF
CDR3 DNA: TGTGCCAGCAGCCTTGGACTAGCGGGAGCTGCGGGTACGCAGTATTTT

clone size: few
D gene: NA
J gene: TRBJ1-5
V gene: TRBV12-3/TRBV12-4
CDR3 protein: CASSLRLQQPQHF
CDR3 DNA: TGTGCCAGCAGTTTAAGGCTGCAACAGCCCCAGCATTTT